The 6 T cell receptor beta chains given below trace back to one sample, sequenced in a study of CD8 T cells in Susac syndrome. Random hexamers were used to reverse transcribe an amount of about 0.45 to 1 ug RNA. TCRdb reprocessed the immunoSEQ multiplex PCR reads via MiXCR and lists one record per CDR3 protein. Among 150,000 to 200,000 distinct CDR3 sequences listed, about 91% were seen once. The sample taken for sequencing was CD4+ T cells from PBMCs. The receptors were sampled from a human donor with Susac syndrome.

The chain employs TRBV7-9 and TRBJ1-6; D is uncertain. Germline assignment: CDR1 SEHNR and CDR2 FQNEAQ (reference sequence). The CDR3 extends over 14 amino acids. Trimming removed 2 bases from V and 6 bases from J, with 8 bases in between. CDR3 DNA sequence: TGTGCCAGCAGCTTACGGGCGATTAATTCACCCCTCCACTTT. Residues: CASSLRAINSPLHF.

V and J are TRBV20-1 and TRBJ2-3; TRBD2 matches 10 bases. Trimming removed 6 bases from V and 4 bases from J; junction bases left unmatched: 10. Germline V gene lookup returns CDR1 DFQATT and CDR2 SNEGSKA (reference sequence). The CDR3 length is 15 residues. CDR3 sequence (DNA): TGCAGTGCCTCCCTTGCGAGCGGGAGGGCAGATACGCAGTATTTT. Amino acids: CSASLASGRADTQYF.

The J gene is TRBJ2-7, the V gene TRBV7-6; D might be TRBD1 (6 bases). Germline V gene lookup returns CDR1 SGHVS and CDR2 FNYEAQ. V shed 0 bases and J shed 4 bases, with 16 bases lying between them. The CDR3 sequence is 16 residues long. DNA for the CDR3: TGTGCCAGCAGCTTAGCGAGTGGGCAGGGGCTATACGAGCAGTACTTC. It specifies CASSLASGQGLYEQYF.

The rearrangement uses TRBV6-1 and TRBJ1-4; a weak D match, TRBD1 (6 bases). Trimming removed 6 bases from V and 2 bases from J, with 19 bases in between. Germline V gene sequence: CDR1 MNHNS, CDR2 SASEGT. The CDR3 extends over 17 amino acids. CDR3 loop: CASRDQGLPPTNEKLFF. DNA of the CDR3: TGTGCCAGCAGGGATCAGGGGCTACCTCCGACTAATGAAAAACTGTTTTTT.

CDR3 nucleotides: TGTGCCAGCAGCCGGGGCGGTAGCAATCAGCCCCAGCATTTT. This sequence encodes CASSRGGSNQPQHF. The V call is TRBV3-1, the J call TRBJ1-5, with D perhaps TRBD1 (5 bases). The length of the CDR3 is 14 residues. With 4 bases removed from V and 0 bases from J, the gap between germline ends came to 7 bases. Looked up from germline, CDR1 is LGHDT and CDR2 is YNNKEL (reference sequence).

The V and J genes are TRBV2 and TRBJ1-2, with D possibly TRBD1 on 5 matching bases. The CDR3 extends over 14 amino acids. CDR1 and CDR2 (germline): SNHLY, FYNNEI. Trimming took off 5 bases at V and 8 bases at J, with 18 bases between the two ends. The CDR3 sequence: CASSYRLGREGYTF. CDR3 coding DNA: TGTGCCAGCAGTTACCGGCTGGGGCGTGAAGGCTACACCTTC. Together with reference TRBV2 and TRBJ1-2, the CDR3 gives the full variable domain: EPEVTQTPSHQVTQMGQEVILRCVPISNHLYFYWYRQILGQKVEFLVSFYNNEISEKSEIFDDQFSVERPDGSNFTLKIRSTKLEDSAMYFCASSYRLGREGYTFGSGTRLTVV.